This TCR beta chain was recorded in a study of T-cell reconstitution after alpha-beta-depleted transplantation in children. This CDR3 has 15 amino acids. Trimming left V 1 base short and J 0 bases short, with 7 bases between. This clonotype has a count of ten or more. The antigen is unknown. General study points: The origin of alpha-beta T cells about two months after transplant was reportedly several hundred expanded graft clones. Certain patients had high TCRbeta diversity at day 60, and it came from recipient T cells and thymic progenitors that survived. The authors attributed T-cell counts and diversity one year after transplant mostly to newly produced T cells.

Preparation of the TCRbeta library was carried out with unique molecular identifiers. MiXCR, applied by TCRdb to the PCR reads, yields one record per CDR3 protein. Counted here are hundreds of thousands of distinct CDR3 sequences, around 7.3% occurring once; the ten biggest clones make up 9.1%. This receptor was obtained from a female patient between 2 and 15 years old who had a stem cell transplant for Fanconi anemia, so the T cells may come from the graft donor. The genes are TRBV12-3 or TRBV12-4 and TRBJ1-3; no definite D call. The sequenced sample was peripheral blood, obtained 360 days after TCRalphabeta/CD19-depleted stem cell transplant. The CDR3 bases are TGTGCCAGCAGTTTAGTGGGCCCCTCTGGAAACACCATATATTTT. This sequence encodes CASSLVGPSGNTIYF.